The 10 T cell receptor beta chains presented below share a single source sample, sequenced in a study of cytomegalovirus exposure and HLA in healthy donors. A multiplex PCR was run with 60 Vbeta primers and 13 Jbeta primers. Measured with immunoSEQ multiplex PCR; TCRdb has only the in-frame clones, and not every one. In the table there are over 75,000 clones, roughly 78% of which are singletons. Input material: PBMCs. These receptors came from a woman between 55 and 75 years old in good health and CMV-seronegative.

This sequence joins TRBV18 and TRBJ1-1; TRBD1 matches 9 bases. V lost 4 bases, J lost 6 bases, and 9 bases stayed unmatched. CDR3 size: 15 residues. Germline CDR1 KGHSH, CDR2 LQKENI. The CDR3 sequence is CASSRDRGSVAEAFF. CDR3 nucleotide sequence: TGTGCCAGCTCACGAGACAGGGGGTCGGTGGCTGAAGCTTTCTTT.

The V gene is TRBV9, the J gene TRBJ2-1; TRBD2 aligns across 11 bases. The J segment lost 6 bases and the V segment lost 3 bases, leaving 2 bases of the junction unmatched. Germline values: CDR1 SGDLS, CDR2 YYNGEE. CDR3 length: 14 amino acids. The CDR3, as DNA: TGTGCCAGCAGCGCCACTAGCGGGGGCAATGAGCAGTTCTTC. Translated, it gives CASSATSGGNEQFF.

The chain couples TRBV19 to TRBJ1-1; D gene ambiguous. Deletions cut 5 bases from V and 3 bases from J, with 16 bases between. CDR1 is LNHDA and CDR2 is SQIVND in the germline V gene (reference sequence). The CDR3 extends over 15 amino acids. The DNA for the CDR3 is TGTGCCAGTAGTCCCCGTGGACGGGATTACACTGAAGCTTTCTTT. Translated: CASSPRGRDYTEAFF.

Here the CDR3 reads CASSQDTRTARQDTQYF. CDR3 bases: TGCGCCAGCAGCCAAGATACCCGGACAGCCCGCCAAGATACGCAGTATTTT. The V call is TRBV4-1, the J call TRBJ2-3; D may be TRBD1 (6 bases). The CDR3 covers 17 residues. The germline V gene encodes CDR1 MGHRA and CDR2 YSYEKL. The germline V and J ends were trimmed by 0 bases and 5 bases, with 18 bases remaining between them.

The J gene is TRBJ1-1, the V gene TRBV10-3; 9 nucleotides match TRBD1. This CDR3 is 13 amino acids long. Germline CDR1 reads ENHRY; CDR2 reads SYGVKD. Germline trimming cut 2 bases from V and 5 bases from J; bases unmatched to any gene: 0. CDR3 in DNA: TGTGCCATCAGTGAGGGGACAGGGACTGAAGCTTTCTTT. Its translation is CAISEGTGTEAFF.

The chain combines TRBV14 with TRBJ1-5, with a weak D call TRBD1 (5 bases). CDR1 SGHDN and CDR2 FVKESK come from the germline V gene. V lost 1 base and J 9 bases, leaving 13 bases between the germline ends. The CDR3 has 14 residues. This CDR3 reads CASSQGTGVGPQHF. CDR3 DNA sequence: TGTGCCAGCAGCCAAGGGACGGGGGTCGGGCCCCAGCATTTT.

This CDR3 reads CASSLQGPSSYEQYF. The DNA for the CDR3 is TGTGCCAGCAGTTTACAGGGTCCCAGCTCCTACGAGCAGTACTTC. The chain uses TRBV6-6 and TRBJ2-7; a possible D gene is TRBD1 (6 bases). This CDR3 has 15 amino acids. CDR1 MNHNY and CDR2 SVGAGI come from the germline V gene (reference sequence). V shed 4 bases and J shed 0 bases, with 13 bases lying between them.

The chain links TRBV6-7 to TRBJ2-4, with TRBD2 identical over 8 bases. TRBV6-7 is known as an ORF, though its function is uncertain. CDR3 size: 18 residues. Trimming cost V 5 bases and J 0 bases; bases outside gene matches: 12. This CDR3 is CASSPGGGRGLAKNIQYF. CDR3 DNA sequence: TGTGCCAGCAGTCCCGGGGGGGGAAGGGGACTAGCCAAAAACATTCAGTACTTC.

The genes are TRBV7-9 and TRBJ2-7; 7 positions match TRBD2. Unmatched junction bases numbered 7, after V lost 2 bases and J lost 3 bases. This CDR3 comprises 15 residues. Germline CDR1 and CDR2: SEHNR and FQNEAQ (reference sequence). CDR3 nucleotides: TGTGCCAGCAGCTTAACTGGCGGGAGTAACTACGAGCAGTACTTC. This sequence encodes CASSLTGGSNYEQYF.

The chain employs TRBV19 and TRBJ1-1; tentatively, D is TRBD1 (5 bases). CDR1 is LNHDA, CDR2 SQIVND, per germline (reference sequence). The CDR3 length is 13 residues. Trimming removed 5 bases at V and 5 bases at J, with 12 bases between. In nucleotides, the CDR3 is TGTGCCAGTAGTCAAGGGGCTAGTACTGAAGCTTTCTTT. Protein sequence: CASSQGASTEAFF. Looking up the rest from reference TRBV19 and TRBJ1-1 gives the full variable domain: DGGITQSPKYLFRKEGQNVTLSCEQNLNHDAMYWYRQDPGQGLRLIYYSQIVNDFQKGDIAEGYSVSREKKESFPLTVTSAQKNPTAFYLCASSQGASTEAFFGQGTRLTVV.